The 4 T cell receptor beta chains presented below share a single source sample, sequenced in a study of T cell changes during pregnancy in multiple sclerosis. Using immunoSEQ multiplex PCR, the repertoire was profiled, and TCRdb retains in-frame clones only, with some absent. The sample contains over 75,000 clones, approximately 92% of which appear only once. The sequences come from peripheral blood, collected in the first trimester of pregnancy. Source of these receptors: a female donor with multiple sclerosis, enrolled in a pregnancy study.

The chain employs TRBV27 and TRBJ1-5, with 11 bases identical to TRBD1. The germline V gene encodes CDR1 MNHEY and CDR2 SMNVEV (reference sequence). The CDR3 has 16 residues. V dropped 3 bases and J dropped 4; count of bases not matched to a gene: 5. The DNA for the CDR3 is TGTGCCAGCAGTTTTAGGGACAGGGGGTGGAATCAGCCCCAGCATTTT. Its translation is CASSFRDRGWNQPQHF.

The chain couples TRBV2 to TRBJ2-7; D is unresolved. CDR1 is SNHLY, CDR2 FYNNEI, per germline. This CDR3 region has 15 residues. V dropped 2 bases and J dropped 6 bases, with 17 bases sitting between them. CDR3 residues: CASSEKRIAFGEQYF. CDR3 in DNA: TGTGCCAGCAGTGAAAAGAGAATCGCCTTTGGCGAGCAGTACTTC. Supplemented by reference TRBV2 and TRBJ2-7, the full variable domain reads EPEVTQTPSHQVTQMGQEVILRCVPISNHLYFYWYRQILGQKVEFLVSFYNNEISEKSEIFDDQFSVERPDGSNFTLKIRSTKLEDSAMYFCASSEKRIAFGEQYFGPGTRLTVT.

The V gene is TRBV9, the J gene TRBJ2-3; 7 bases map to TRBD1. This CDR3 has 15 residues. J was trimmed by 4 bases and V by 5 bases; bases with no gene match: 10. From germline, CDR1 is SGDLS and CDR2 YYNGEE. DNA for the CDR3: TGTGCCAGCAGTGGGGACAGTCTTAAATCAGATACGCAGTATTTT. It is translated as CASSGDSLKSDTQYF. The whole variable domain, filled in from reference TRBV9 and TRBJ2-3, reads DSGVTQTPKHLITATGQRVTLRCSPRSGDLSVYWYQQSLDQGLQFLIQYYNGEERAKGNILERFSAQQFPDLHSELNLSSLELGDSALYFCASSGDSLKSDTQYFGPGTRLTVL.

V and J are TRBV7-2 and TRBJ2-4; D is ambiguous. The CDR3 consists of 15 residues. Per germline, CDR1 SGHTA and CDR2 FQGNSA. With 2 bases removed from V and 3 bases from J, the gap between germline ends came to 11 bases. In nucleotides, the CDR3 is TGTGCCAGCAGCTTACTATTATCAGGCAAAAACATTCAGTACTTC. It specifies CASSLLLSGKNIQYF.